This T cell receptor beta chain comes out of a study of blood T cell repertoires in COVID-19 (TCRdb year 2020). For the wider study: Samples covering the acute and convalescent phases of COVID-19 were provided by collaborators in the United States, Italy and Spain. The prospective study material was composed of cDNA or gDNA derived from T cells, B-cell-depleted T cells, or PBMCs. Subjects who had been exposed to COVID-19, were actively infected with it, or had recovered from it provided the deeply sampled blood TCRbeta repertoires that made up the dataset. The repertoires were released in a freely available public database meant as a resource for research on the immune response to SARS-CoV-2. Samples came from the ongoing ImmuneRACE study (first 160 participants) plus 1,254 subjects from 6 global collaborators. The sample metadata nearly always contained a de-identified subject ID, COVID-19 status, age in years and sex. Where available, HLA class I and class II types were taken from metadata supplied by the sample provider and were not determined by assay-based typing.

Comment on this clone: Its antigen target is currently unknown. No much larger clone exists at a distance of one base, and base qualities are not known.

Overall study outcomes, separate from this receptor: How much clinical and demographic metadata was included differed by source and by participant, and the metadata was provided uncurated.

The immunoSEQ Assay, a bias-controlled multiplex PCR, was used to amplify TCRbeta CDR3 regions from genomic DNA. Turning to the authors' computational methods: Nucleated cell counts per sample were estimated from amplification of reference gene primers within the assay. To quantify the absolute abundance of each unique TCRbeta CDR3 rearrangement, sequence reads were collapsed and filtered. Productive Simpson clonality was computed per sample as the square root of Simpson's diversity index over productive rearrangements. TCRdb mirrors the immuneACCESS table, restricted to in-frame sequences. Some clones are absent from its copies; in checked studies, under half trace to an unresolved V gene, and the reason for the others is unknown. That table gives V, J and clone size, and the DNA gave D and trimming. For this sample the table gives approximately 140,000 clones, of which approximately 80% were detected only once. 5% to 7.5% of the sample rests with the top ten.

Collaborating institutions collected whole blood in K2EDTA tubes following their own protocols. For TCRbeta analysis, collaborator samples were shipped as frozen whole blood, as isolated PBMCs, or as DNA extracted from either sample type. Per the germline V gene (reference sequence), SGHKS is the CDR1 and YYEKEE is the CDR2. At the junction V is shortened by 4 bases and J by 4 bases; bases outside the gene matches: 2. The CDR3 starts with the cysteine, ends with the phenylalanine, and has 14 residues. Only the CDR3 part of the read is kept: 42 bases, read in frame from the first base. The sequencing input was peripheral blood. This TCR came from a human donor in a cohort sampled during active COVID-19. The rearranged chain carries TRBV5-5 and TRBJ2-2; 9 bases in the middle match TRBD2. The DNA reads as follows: TGTGCCAGCAGCCCGCGGGGGGGCACCGGGGAGCTGTTTTTT. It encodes CASSPRGGTGELFF.